The 29 T cell receptor beta chains below were found in one sample sequenced in a study of blood T cell repertoires in COVID-19. The data were produced by immunoSEQ multiplex PCR, yet TCRdb's version contains in-frame clones alone and is incomplete. This table has more than 250,000 clones, around 91% appearing once. The sample consisted of PBMCs or T cells enriched from blood (not recorded which). These receptors were taken from a woman under 30 with acute COVID-19.

The V gene is TRBV6-2 or TRBV6-3, the J gene TRBJ2-1; TRBD2 matches at 7 bases. The CDR3 has 18 amino acids. CDR1 and CDR2 (germline): MNHEY, SVGEGT. V was clipped by 1 base and J by 0 bases; unmatched bases: 9. CDR3 protein: CASSYLLASGRSYNEQFF. CDR3 sequence (DNA): TGTGCCAGCAGTTACTTGTTGGCTAGCGGACGCTCCTACAATGAGCAGTTCTTC.

The V call is TRBV4-1, the J call TRBJ1-4; D uncertain. Germline CDR1 reads MGHRA; CDR2 reads YSYEKL. CDR3 length equals 12 residues. The V and J ends lost 1 base and 8 bases respectively, with 5 bases between them. CDR3 nucleotides: TGCGCCAGCAGCCAAGCTCTAGAAAAACTGTTTTTT. Its translation is CASSQALEKLFF.

CDR3 loop: CASSVVLDTQYF. In DNA, the CDR3 is TGTGCCAGCAGCGTAGTTCTAGATACGCAGTATTTT. J is TRBJ2-3 and V is TRBV9; no clear D gene. CDR1 and CDR2 (germline): SGDLS, YYNGEE. V gave up 0 bases and J gave up 5 bases, with 4 bases separating them. The CDR3 spans 12 residues. Drawing the rest from reference TRBV9 and TRBJ2-3, the complete variable domain is DSGVTQTPKHLITATGQRVTLRCSPRSGDLSVYWYQQSLDQGLQFLIQYYNGEERAKGNILERFSAQQFPDLHSELNLSSLELGDSALYFCASSVVLDTQYFGPGTRLTVL.

The gene calls are TRBV3-1 (or the pseudogene TRBV3-2) and TRBJ1-2; D is undetermined. V lost 1 base to trimming and J lost 8 bases, with 23 bases between them. Germline loops: CDR1 LGHDT, CDR2 YNNKEL (reference sequence). The CDR3 has 17 residues. The CDR3 spells CASSQASHTGLRRGYTF. The CDR3 nucleotides read TGTGCCAGCAGCCAAGCATCCCATACTGGGCTCCGGCGCGGCTACACCTTC.

The CDR3 is CASSPSVNTEAFF. The CDR3 DNA reads TGTGCCAGCAGCCCATCAGTGAACACTGAAGCTTTCTTT. The rearrangement links TRBV7-3 to TRBJ1-1; D unresolved. There are 13 residues in the CDR3. V was pared by 5 bases and J by 0 bases, with 7 bases between. The germline V gene has CDR1 SGHTA and CDR2 FQGTGA. Complete variable domain (other parts from reference TRBV7-3 and TRBJ1-1): GAGVSQTPSNKVTEKGKYVELRCDPISGHTALYWYRQSLGQGPEFLIYFQGTGAADDSGLPNDRFFAVRPEGSVSTLKIQRTERGDSAVYLCASSPSVNTEAFFGQGTRLTVV.

The chain carries TRBV5-4 and TRBJ1-1; D is possibly TRBD1 (5 bases). V shed 5 bases and J shed 6 bases, with 17 bases lying between them. This CDR3 is built from 14 residues. The V gene's germline CDR1 is SGHNT and CDR2 YYREEE (reference sequence). CDR3 protein: CASRQNGQYAEAFF. Written as DNA, the CDR3 is TGTGCCAGCAGACAAAATGGACAATACGCTGAAGCTTTCTTT.

This clone was observed at least ten times. J is TRBJ2-2 and V is TRBV2; TRBD2 matches at 9 bases. CDR3 length equals 17 residues. The V and J ends lost 5 bases and 3 bases, in that order; junction bases with no gene match: 10. Germline-derived CDR1 and CDR2 are SNHLY and FYNNEI. CDR3 protein: CASSREAGGIDTGELFF. The CDR3 region has the DNA TGTGCCAGCAGTAGGGAAGCGGGAGGTATCGACACCGGGGAGCTGTTTTTT.

This clone appeared a single time. The rearrangement uses TRBV14 and TRBJ2-7; 8 nucleotides match TRBD2. CDR1 is SGHDN and CDR2 is FVKESK in the germline V gene. This CDR3 region has 15 residues. V lost 5 bases to trimming and J lost 3 bases; unmatched junction nucleotides: 9. The DNA of the CDR3 is TGTGCCAGCAGCTCTAGCGGGCGGGTCCACTACGAGCAGTACTTC. This encodes CASSSSGRVHYEQYF.

The chain employs TRBV27 and TRBJ1-2, with no clear D. Trimming shortened V by 3 bases and J by 0 bases, and 20 bases separated the two germline ends. The CDR3 contains 18 residues. Germline V gene sequence: CDR1 MNHEY, CDR2 SMNVEV (reference sequence). The CDR3 DNA reads as TGTGCCAGCAGTTTCTCCTCCAGTTTGTTAGGAGCTAACTATGGCTACACCTTC. It yields the protein CASSFSSSLLGANYGYTF.

The rearrangement links TRBV7-2 to TRBJ2-1; 10 positions agree with TRBD2. The trim removed 3 bases at V and 4 bases at J, leaving 3 bases unmatched. The CDR3 covers 15 residues. Germline V CDR1 and CDR2: SGHTA, FQGNSA. This CDR3 is CASSLYSGRYNEQFF. As DNA, the CDR3 is TGTGCCAGCAGCTTGTATAGCGGGAGGTACAATGAGCAGTTCTTC.

The rearrangement links TRBV19 to TRBJ1-4; 9 positions agree with TRBD1. This CDR3 is 16 amino acids long. The ends lost 3 bases at V and 8 bases at J; junction bases unmatched: 10. Per germline, CDR1 LNHDA and CDR2 SQIVND (reference sequence). The DNA for the CDR3 is TGTGCCAGTAGTATGATTACAGGGGGCGCTGAAGAAAAACTGTTTTTT. Its protein is CASSMITGGAEEKLFF. The variable domain in full, completed from reference TRBV19 and TRBJ1-4, reads DGGITQSPKYLFRKEGQNVTLSCEQNLNHDAMYWYRQDPGQGLRLIYYSQIVNDFQKGDIAEGYSVSREKKESFPLTVTSAQKNPTAFYLCASSMITGGAEEKLFFGSGTQLSVL.

The chain uses TRBV5-4 and TRBJ2-7, with D hard to call. CDR1 SGHNT and CDR2 YYREEE come from the germline V gene (reference sequence). V gave up 3 bases and J gave up 4 bases, with 5 bases separating them. The CDR3 sequence is 11 residues long. The CDR3 loop is CASSYLYEQYF. CDR3 nucleotide sequence: TGTGCCAGCAGCTACTTATACGAGCAGTACTTC.

V gene TRBV7-9 combines with J gene TRBJ2-3; TRBD2 is a possible D gene (5 bases). The V gene lost 0 bases and the J gene lost 5 bases, with 12 bases spanning the gap. The V gene's germline CDR1 is SEHNR and CDR2 FQNEAQ (reference sequence). The CDR3 spans 15 residues. CDR3 DNA sequence: TGTGCCAGCAGCTTAGCGGGTCGGGGTATAGATACGCAGTATTTT. Amino acid sequence: CASSLAGRGIDTQYF.

V gene TRBV4-3 combines with J gene TRBJ1-4; the match to TRBD1 covers 9 bases. This CDR3 spans 19 amino acids. Germline V CDR1 and CDR2: LGHNA, YSLEER. After removal of 0 bases from V and 4 bases from J, the junction contained 12 bases not matched to a gene. CDR3 coding DNA: TGCGCCAGCAGCCAAGACTGGGACAGGGAGGTTGGGAATAATGAAAAACTGTTTTTT. It translates to CASSQDWDREVGNNEKLFF.

The rearrangement joins TRBV5-1 to TRBJ1-6; maybe TRBD1 (5 bases). The germline V and J ends were trimmed by 0 bases and 8 bases, with 12 bases remaining between them. CDR1 and CDR2 from the germline V gene are SGHRS and YFSETQ. The CDR3 consists of 15 residues. The CDR3 bases are TGCGCCAGCAGCTTGGTGGAGCCGGGGGATTCACCCCTCCACTTT. Translating gives CASSLVEPGDSPLHF. Based on the CDR3 plus reference TRBV5-1 and TRBJ1-6, the full variable domain is KAGVTQTPRYLIKTRGQQVTLSCSPISGHRSVSWYQQTPGQGLQFLFEYFSETQRNKGNFPGRFSGRQFSNSRSEMNVSTLELGDSALYLCASSLVEPGDSPLHFGNGTRLTVT.

CDR3 nucleotide sequence: TGTGTCAGAAGCTTAGGACGACAGGGAAAGTCGGACGAGCAGTACTTC. Residues: CVRSLGRQGKSDEQYF. This rearrangement joins TRBV7-5 to TRBJ2-7; TRBD1 is the table's D call, not checked against the DNA. TRBV7-5 is a pseudogene. CDR3 length: 16 residues.

The chain employs TRBV5-1 and TRBJ2-1, with TRBD2 matching 10 bases. The V segment lost 4 bases and the J segment 5 bases; nucleotides outside the gene matches: 6. The CDR3 is 15 residues long. Germline CDR1 and CDR2: SGHRS and YFSETQ. CDR3 sequence reads: CASSRSGGENNEQFF. In DNA form, the CDR3 reads TGCGCCAGCAGCCGCAGCGGGGGGGAAAACAATGAGCAGTTCTTC.

This clone was seen only once. The same CDR3 also results from other DNA sequences found in this sample. The rearrangement uses TRBV4-1 and TRBJ2-5; no definite D call. Trimming took 1 base from V and 2 from J, leaving 5 bases between them. CDR1 and CDR2 from the germline V gene are MGHRA and YSYEKL. The CDR3 runs 13 residues. CDR3 in DNA: TGCGCCAGCAGCCAAGGGCAGCAAGAGACCCAGTACTTC. Its protein is CASSQGQQETQYF.

The chain joins TRBV24-1 to TRBJ2-7; 7 bases line up with TRBD1. Germline V gene sequence: CDR1 KGHDR, CDR2 SFDVKD. Trimming at V came to 1 base and at J to 2 bases, leaving 10 bases not matched to a gene. This CDR3 has 17 amino acids. The CDR3 sequence is CATSDLRGQCLPYEQYF. The CDR3 DNA follows: TGTGCCACCAGTGATTTAAGGGGGCAATGCCTACCCTACGAGCAGTACTTC.

V usage is TRBV2 and J usage is TRBJ1-2, with 7 bases identical to TRBD1. J was trimmed by 7 bases and V by 2 bases; bases with no gene match: 4. The V gene's germline CDR1 is SNHLY and CDR2 FYNNEI. The CDR3 has 13 residues. Here the CDR3 reads CASSEPTGFGYTF. The CDR3 nucleotides are TGTGCCAGCAGTGAACCGACAGGGTTTGGCTACACCTTC. The complete variable domain, with remaining parts taken from reference TRBV2 and TRBJ1-2, reads EPEVTQTPSHQVTQMGQEVILRCVPISNHLYFYWYRQILGQKVEFLVSFYNNEISEKSEIFDDQFSVERPDGSNFTLKIRSTKLEDSAMYFCASSEPTGFGYTFGSGTRLTVV.

J is TRBJ2-1 and V is TRBV6-4, with 14 bases that match TRBD2. The V and J ends lost 6 bases and 10 bases, in that order; junction bases with no gene match: 8. The CDR3 has 15 residues. Germline V gene data show CDR1 as MRHNA and CDR2 as SNTAGT. CDR3 residues: CASSRTSGRTIEQFF. The DNA for the CDR3 is TGTGCCAGCAGCCGGACTAGCGGGAGGACAATCGAGCAGTTCTTC.

The chain employs TRBV4-2 and TRBJ2-3, with a tentative D call TRBD2 (8 bases). CDR1 and CDR2 from the germline V gene are LGHNA and YNFKEQ. With 4 bases removed from V and 4 bases from J, the gap between germline ends came to 21 bases. The CDR3 contains 17 residues. The CDR3 DNA sequence: TGTGCCAGCAGCCCCTGGACTAGCAGGGGGAGTGCAGATACGCAGTATTTT. Amino acids: CASSPWTSRGSADTQYF.

CDR3 region: CASSLDRTGQTEAFF. The CDR3 nucleotides read TGTGCCAGCAGCTTGGACCGGACAGGGCAAACTGAAGCTTTCTTT. The chain joins TRBV5-6 to TRBJ1-1; 8 nucleotides match TRBD1. V was clipped by 0 bases and J by 5 bases; unmatched bases: 6. The germline gives CDR1 SGHDT, CDR2 YYEEEE. The CDR3 has 15 amino acids.

The chain couples TRBV7-9 to TRBJ2-5, with 9 positions matching TRBD2. Germline lookup yields CDR1 SEHNR and CDR2 FQNEAQ (reference sequence). The J segment lost 3 bases and the V segment lost 2 bases, leaving 4 bases of the junction unmatched. The length of the CDR3 is 15 residues. CDR3 in amino acids: CASSLLAGLEETQYF. CDR3 nucleotide sequence: TGTGCCAGCAGCTTACTAGCGGGATTGGAAGAGACCCAGTACTTC. Drawing the rest from reference TRBV7-9 and TRBJ2-5, the complete variable domain is DTGVSQNPRHKITKRGQNVTFRCDPISEHNRLYWYRQTLGQGPEFLTYFQNEAQLEKSRLLSDRFSAERPKGSFSTLEIQRTEQGDSAMYLCASSLLAGLEETQYFGPGTRLLVL.

This clone was detected only once. The CDR3 region is CASRPTGTAGNTIYF. In DNA form, the CDR3 reads TGTGCCAGCAGACCCACAGGGACGGCTGGAAACACCATATATTTT. V usage is TRBV7-2 and J usage is TRBJ1-3; a possible D gene is TRBD1 (6 bases). The CDR3 totals 15 residues. The germline V and J ends were trimmed by 6 bases and 2 bases, with 14 bases remaining between them. CDR1 SGHTA and CDR2 FQGNSA come from the germline V gene.

V gene TRBV7-6 combines with J gene TRBJ2-1; D may be TRBD1 (6 bases). This CDR3 spans 17 amino acids. CDR1 and CDR2 (germline): SGHVS, FNYEAQ. V was shortened by 1 base and J by 3 bases, with 16 bases between the two germline ends. This CDR3 is CASSLVAGRTVYNEQFF. The CDR3 DNA reads TGTGCCAGCAGCTTAGTGGCGGGCCGGACAGTCTACAATGAGCAGTTCTTC.

In regard to this clone: This sample also contains other DNA sequences that code for the same CDR3. The J gene is TRBJ2-7, the V gene TRBV7-2, with 7 positions matching TRBD1. The ends lost 1 base at V and 2 bases at J; junction bases unmatched: 2. Germline V gene lookup returns CDR1 SGHTA and CDR2 FQGNSA. The length of the CDR3 is 14 residues. The CDR3 DNA reads as TGTGCCAGCAGCTTAGTCGGGACAGCCTACGAGCAGTACTTC. This sequence encodes CASSLVGTAYEQYF.

This clone was detected once. This sample also contains other DNA sequences that code for the same CDR3. V and J are TRBV4-2 and TRBJ2-7; 10 nucleotides line up with TRBD2. This CDR3 comprises 15 residues. Per the germline V gene, CDR1 is LGHNA and CDR2 is YNFKEQ. J was trimmed by 2 bases and V by 2 bases; bases with no gene match: 3. In DNA, the CDR3 is TGTGCCAGCAGCCAACCAGGGACTAGCGCCTACGAGCAGTACTTC. This gives the protein CASSQPGTSAYEQYF.

V gene TRBV27 combines with J gene TRBJ1-1; D might be TRBD1 (5 bases). Trimming took 4 bases from V and 3 from J, leaving 9 bases between them. CDR3 length: 13 amino acids. CDR1 and CDR2 (germline): MNHEY, SMNVEV (reference sequence). The CDR3 region has the DNA TGTGCCAGCAGTTCCCGACAGTACACTGAAGCTTTCTTT. Translation: CASSSRQYTEAFF.